Here is one TCR beta chain with its context. What it binds is not known. This sample stems from a study of blood T cells in healthy people across ages. The germline gives CDR1 DFQATT, CDR2 SNEGSKA (reference sequence). The V gene lost 0 bases and the J gene lost 10 bases, with 7 bases spanning the gap. CDR3 length: 11 residues. Study-wide results and limits: There were more naive CD4+ cells and higher diversity in long-lived donors than in aged donors. Per million T cells, TCR beta diversity dropped roughly linearly as age increased.

Next came a second PCR, run for about 6 to 12 cycles, which used a sample-barcoded 5' primer along with a J-beta primer mix. TCRdb passed the 5' RACE reads through MiXCR, listing each CDR3 protein once. This repertoire shows about 1.7 million distinct CDR3 sequences, 28% found once; its top ten account for around 7.7%. The V call is TRBV20-1, the J call TRBJ2-1; D not certain. The receptor's source is a woman in her twenties or thirties in good health. Sequenced sample: blood. The CDR3 here is CSAREAEEQFF. CDR3 in DNA: TGCAGTGCTAGAGAGGCCGAAGAGCAGTTCTTC.